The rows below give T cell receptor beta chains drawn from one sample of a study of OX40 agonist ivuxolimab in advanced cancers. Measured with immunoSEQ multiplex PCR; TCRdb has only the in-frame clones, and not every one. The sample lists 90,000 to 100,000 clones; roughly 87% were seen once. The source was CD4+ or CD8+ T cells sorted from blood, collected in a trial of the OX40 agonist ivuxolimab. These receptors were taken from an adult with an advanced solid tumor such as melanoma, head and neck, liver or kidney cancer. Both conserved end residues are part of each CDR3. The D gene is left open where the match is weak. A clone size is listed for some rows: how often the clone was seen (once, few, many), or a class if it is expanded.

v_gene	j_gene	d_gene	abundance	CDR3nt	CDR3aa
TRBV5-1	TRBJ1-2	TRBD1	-	TGCGCCAGCAGCTTGGGCACCTACCGGGACAGGGGGCTTGGCTACACCTTC	CASSLGTYRDRGLGYTF
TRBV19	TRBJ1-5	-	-	TGTGCCAGTAACGGGGCCAGGGAGCAGCCCCAGCATTTT	CASNGAREQPQHF
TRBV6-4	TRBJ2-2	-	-	TGTGCCAGCAGTGCGGGACCGAACACCGGGGAGCTGTTTTTT	CASSAGPNTGELFF
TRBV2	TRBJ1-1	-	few	TGTGCCAGCACGCGCGGGGAGGGCACTGAAGCTTTCTTT	CASTRGEGTEAFF
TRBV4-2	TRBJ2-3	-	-	TGTGCCAGCAGCCAAGTAACAGGGGACTCTGGAGATACGCAGTATTTT	CASSQVTGDSGDTQYF
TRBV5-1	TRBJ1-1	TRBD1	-	TGCGCCAGCAGCTTAATGGACAGGATGAACACTGAAGCTTTCTTT	CASSLMDRMNTEAFF
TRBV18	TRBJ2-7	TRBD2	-	TGTGCCAGCTCACGATACGGAGGAGGACTAGCGGGAGACTACGAGCAGTACTTC	CASSRYGGGLAGDYEQYF
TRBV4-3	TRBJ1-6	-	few	TGCGCCAGCAGCCAAATGAGGTCTTCACCCCTCCACTTT	CASSQMRSSPLHF
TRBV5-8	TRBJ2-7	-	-	TGTGCCAGCAGCTTACACAGGGTACACTCCTACGAGCAGTACTTC	CASSLHRVHSYEQYF
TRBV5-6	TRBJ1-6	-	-	TGTGCCAGCAGCTACAGGAATTCACCCCTCCACTTT	CASSYRNSPLHF
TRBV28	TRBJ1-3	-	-	TGTGCCATCCTCCTAGGAAACACCATATATTTT	CAILLGNTIYF
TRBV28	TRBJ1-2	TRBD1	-	TGTGCCAGCAGTTCCCAGACAGGGGCTGGTTATGGCTACACCTTC	CASSSQTGAGYGYTF
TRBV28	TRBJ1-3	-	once	TGTGCCAGCAGTCCGCCCACCGGGACGCGGGTTTTTGGAAACACCATATATTTT	CASSPPTGTRVFGNTIYF
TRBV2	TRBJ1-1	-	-	TGTGCCAGCAGGGCAGGATTACAGGTGGCTGAAGCTTTCTTT	CASRAGLQVAEAFF
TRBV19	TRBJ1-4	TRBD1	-	TGTGCCAGTAATGACAGGGTGAATGAAAAACTGTTTTTT	CASNDRVNEKLFF
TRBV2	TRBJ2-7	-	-	TGTGCCAGCAAGCGGCAGACCTACGAGCAGTACTTC	CASKRQTYEQYF
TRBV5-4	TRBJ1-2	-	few	TGTGCCAGCAGCTTGGAGGTGGTTAATGGCTACACCTTC	CASSLEVVNGYTF
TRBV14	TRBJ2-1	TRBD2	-	TGTGCCAGCAGCCCAAGACTAGCGGGAGTCAATGAGCAGTTCTTC	CASSPRLAGVNEQFF
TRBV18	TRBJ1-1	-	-	TGTGCCAGCTCACCCTTCGGGAACACTGAAGCTTTCTTT	CASSPFGNTEAFF
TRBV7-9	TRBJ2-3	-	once	TGTGCCAGCAGCTTACGGGCAGGGGCGACAGATACGCAGTATTTT	CASSLRAGATDTQYF
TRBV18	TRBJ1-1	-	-	TGTGCCAGCTCACCACAGGAGGGGAACACTGAAGCTTTCTTT	CASSPQEGNTEAFF
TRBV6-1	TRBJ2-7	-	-	TGTGCCAGCAGTATGAACAACGAGCAGTACTTC	CASSMNNEQYF
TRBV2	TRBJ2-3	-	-	TGTGCCAGCAGTGAAGCGAGTAGTAGAGCAGATACGCAGTATTTT	CASSEASSRADTQYF
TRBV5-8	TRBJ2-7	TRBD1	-	TGTGCCAGCAGCTTGGCCGGGACAGGGGCCTCCGAGCAGTACTTC	CASSLAGTGASEQYF
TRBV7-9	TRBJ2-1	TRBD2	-	TGTGCCAGTAGTTTAGCGGGGGGTCACAATGAGCAGTTCTTC	CASSLAGGHNEQFF
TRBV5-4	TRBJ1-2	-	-	TGTGCCAGCAGCTTGCCGGGGGACTATGGCTACACCTTC	CASSLPGDYGYTF
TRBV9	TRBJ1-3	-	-	TGTGCCAGCAGCACCCTACCGGGAAACACCATATATTTT	CASSTLPGNTIYF
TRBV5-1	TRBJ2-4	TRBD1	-	TGCGCCAGCAGCTTGGAAGGGACAGGGCTCGAAAACATTCAGTACTTC	CASSLEGTGLENIQYF
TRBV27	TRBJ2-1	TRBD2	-	TGTGCCAGCAGCCCCGGGGGGTATGGACTAGCCCGTCAAGGGACGAAATTATCGCGGCAGTTCTTC	CASSPGGYGLARQGTKLSRQFF
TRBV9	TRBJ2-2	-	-	TGTGCCAGCAGCGTAGCGGCGGGACCGAGCACCGGGGAGCTGTTTTTT	CASSVAAGPSTGELFF
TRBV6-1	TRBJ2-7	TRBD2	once	TGTGCCAGCACCTGGGGGGGGGTGGCCTACGAGCAGTACTTC	CASTWGGVAYEQYF
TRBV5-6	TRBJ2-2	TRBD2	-	TGTGCCAGCAGCTTGGTGGTGACTAGCGGGGTCCAGGGGCTGTTTTTT	CASSLVVTSGVQGLFF
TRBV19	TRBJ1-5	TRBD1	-	TGTGCCAGTAGTCCCCGGGACAGGGGAGGTCAGCCCCAGCATTTT	CASSPRDRGGQPQHF
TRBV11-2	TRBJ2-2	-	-	TGTGCCAGCAGCGCCCGTTTTCAGTTCGTGCAGATCAACACCGGGGAGCTGTTTTTT	CASSARFQFVQINTGELFF
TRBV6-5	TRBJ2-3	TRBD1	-	TGTGCCAGCAGCGAGGACAGGGAAGAAGATACGCAGTATTTT	CASSEDREEDTQYF
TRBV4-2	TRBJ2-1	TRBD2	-	TGTGCCAGCAGCCGTCGACTAGCGGGAAGTTACAATGAGCAGTTCTTC	CASSRRLAGSYNEQFF
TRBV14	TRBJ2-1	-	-	TGTGCCAGCAGCCTAACAGGAACACACCCAGGGACTTTCCCCCAGTTCTTC	CASSLTGTHPGTFPQFF
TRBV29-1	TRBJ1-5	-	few	TGCAGCGTTGGGGGGGTACAAAGCAATCAGCCCCAGCATTTT	CSVGGVQSNQPQHF
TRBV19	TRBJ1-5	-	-	TGTGCCAGTAGTATAGATCGTGGGGGAGCAAAGCCCCAGCATTTT	CASSIDRGGAKPQHF
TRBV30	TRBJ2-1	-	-	TGTGCCTGGAGTGTTGGGCAGGACTTCTACAATGAGCAGTTCTTC	CAWSVGQDFYNEQFF